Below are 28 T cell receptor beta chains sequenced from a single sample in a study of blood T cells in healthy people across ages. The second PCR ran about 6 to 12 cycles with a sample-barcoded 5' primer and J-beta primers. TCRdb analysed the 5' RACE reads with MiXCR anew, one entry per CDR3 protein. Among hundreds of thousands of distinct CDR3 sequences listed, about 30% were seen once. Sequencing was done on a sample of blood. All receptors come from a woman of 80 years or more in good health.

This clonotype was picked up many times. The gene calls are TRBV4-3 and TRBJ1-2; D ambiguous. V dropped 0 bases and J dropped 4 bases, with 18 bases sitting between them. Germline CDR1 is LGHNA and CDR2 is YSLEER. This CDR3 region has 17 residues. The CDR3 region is CASSQDSGGQPFYGYTF. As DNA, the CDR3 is TGCGCCAGCAGCCAAGATAGTGGCGGGCAGCCCTTCTATGGCTACACCTTC.

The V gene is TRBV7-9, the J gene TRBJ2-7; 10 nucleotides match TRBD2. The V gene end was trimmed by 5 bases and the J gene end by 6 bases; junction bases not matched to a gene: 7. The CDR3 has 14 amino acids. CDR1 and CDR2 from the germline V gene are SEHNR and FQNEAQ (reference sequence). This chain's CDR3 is CASSNSGGLGEQYF. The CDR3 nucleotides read TGTGCCAGCAGCAATAGCGGGGGGCTGGGCGAGCAGTACTTC.

This CDR3 is CASSPPGGGARREQFF. As DNA, the CDR3 is TGTGCCAGCAGCCCCCCGGGCGGGGGGGCTCGGAGGGAGCAGTTCTTC. The chain couples TRBV7-6 to TRBJ2-1; TRBD2 matches at 9 bases. Germline loops: CDR1 SGHVS, CDR2 FNYEAQ. J lost 10 bases, V lost 5 bases, and 15 bases had no gene match. CDR3 size: 16 residues.

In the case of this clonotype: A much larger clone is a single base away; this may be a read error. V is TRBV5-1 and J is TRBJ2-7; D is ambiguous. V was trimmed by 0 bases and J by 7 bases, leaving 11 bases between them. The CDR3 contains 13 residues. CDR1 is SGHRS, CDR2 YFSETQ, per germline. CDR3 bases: TGCGCCAGCAGCTTGGATGCAAGGCGAGAGCAGTACTTC. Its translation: CASSLDARREQYF.

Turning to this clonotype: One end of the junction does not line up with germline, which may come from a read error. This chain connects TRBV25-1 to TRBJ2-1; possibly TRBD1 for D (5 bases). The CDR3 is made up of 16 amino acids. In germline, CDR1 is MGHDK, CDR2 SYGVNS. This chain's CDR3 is CAGSDEFRASYNEQFF. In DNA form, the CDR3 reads TGTGCCGGCAGTGATGAGTTCAGGGCCTCCTACAATGAGCAGTTCTTC.

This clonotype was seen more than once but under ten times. This CDR3 is CASSLGFVANYGYTF. The CDR3 DNA reads as TGTGCCAGCAGCTTGGGTTTCGTGGCTAACTATGGCTACACCTTC. The chain joins TRBV5-6 to TRBJ1-2; D gene unclear. This CDR3 has 15 residues. The germline V gene has CDR1 SGHDT and CDR2 YYEEEE. Deletions cut 0 bases from V and 0 bases from J, with 9 bases between.

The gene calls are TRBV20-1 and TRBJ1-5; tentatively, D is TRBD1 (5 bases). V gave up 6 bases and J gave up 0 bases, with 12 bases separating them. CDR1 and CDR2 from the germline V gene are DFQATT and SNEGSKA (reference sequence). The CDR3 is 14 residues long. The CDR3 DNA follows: TGCAGTGCCAGCTGGGGGAATAGCAATCAGCCCCAGCATTTT. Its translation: CSASWGNSNQPQHF.

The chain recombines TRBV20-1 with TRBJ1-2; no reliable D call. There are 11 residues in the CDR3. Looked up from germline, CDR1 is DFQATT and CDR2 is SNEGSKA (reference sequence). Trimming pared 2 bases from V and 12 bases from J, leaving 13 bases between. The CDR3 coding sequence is TGCAGTGCTAGATCGCTTCGGTCCCACACCTTC. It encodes CSARSLRSHTF.

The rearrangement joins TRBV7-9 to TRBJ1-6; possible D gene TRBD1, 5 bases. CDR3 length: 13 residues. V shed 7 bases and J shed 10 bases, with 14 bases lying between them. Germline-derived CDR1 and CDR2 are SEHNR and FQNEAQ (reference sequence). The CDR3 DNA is TGTGCCAGCACGCCCCTCCAGGGCTCACCCCTCCACTTT. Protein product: CASTPLQGSPLHF. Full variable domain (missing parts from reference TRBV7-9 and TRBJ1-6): DTGVSQNPRHKITKRGQNVTFRCDPISEHNRLYWYRQTLGQGPEFLTYFQNEAQLEKSRLLSDRFSAERPKGSFSTLEIQRTEQGDSAMYLCASTPLQGSPLHFGNGTRLTVT.

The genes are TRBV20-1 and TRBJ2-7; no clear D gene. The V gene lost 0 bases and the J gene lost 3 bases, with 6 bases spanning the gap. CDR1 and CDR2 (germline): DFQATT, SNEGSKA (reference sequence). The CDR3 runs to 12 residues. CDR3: CSAREKDYEQYF. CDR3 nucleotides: TGCAGTGCTAGAGAAAAAGACTACGAGCAGTACTTC.

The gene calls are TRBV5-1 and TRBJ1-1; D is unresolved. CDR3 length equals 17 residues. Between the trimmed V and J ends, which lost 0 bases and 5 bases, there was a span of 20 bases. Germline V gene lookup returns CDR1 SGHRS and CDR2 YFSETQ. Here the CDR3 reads CASSLGEFLRLGTEAFF. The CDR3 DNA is TGCGCCAGCAGCTTGGGGGAGTTCCTAAGGCTGGGTACTGAAGCTTTCTTT.

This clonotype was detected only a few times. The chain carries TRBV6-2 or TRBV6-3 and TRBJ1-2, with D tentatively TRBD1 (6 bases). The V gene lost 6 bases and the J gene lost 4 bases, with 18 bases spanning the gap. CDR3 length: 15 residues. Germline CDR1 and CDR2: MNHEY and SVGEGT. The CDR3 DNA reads TGTGCCAGCAGCAGGAGGGGGGGACAAGCCTATGGCTACACCTTC. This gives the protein CASSRRGGQAYGYTF.

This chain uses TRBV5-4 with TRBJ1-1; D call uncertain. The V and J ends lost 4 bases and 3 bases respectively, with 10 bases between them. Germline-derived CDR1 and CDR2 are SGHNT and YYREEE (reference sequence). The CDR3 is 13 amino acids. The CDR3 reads CASSRPGDTEAFF. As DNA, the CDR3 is TGTGCCAGCAGCCGCCCGGGTGACACTGAAGCTTTCTTT.

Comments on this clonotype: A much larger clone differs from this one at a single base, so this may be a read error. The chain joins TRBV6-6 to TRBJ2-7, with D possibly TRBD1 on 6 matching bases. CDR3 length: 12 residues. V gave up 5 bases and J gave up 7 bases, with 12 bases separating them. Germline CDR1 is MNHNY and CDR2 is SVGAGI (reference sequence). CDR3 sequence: CASSIRGREQYF. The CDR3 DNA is TGTGCCAGCAGTATCAGGGGTCGTGAGCAGTACTTC.

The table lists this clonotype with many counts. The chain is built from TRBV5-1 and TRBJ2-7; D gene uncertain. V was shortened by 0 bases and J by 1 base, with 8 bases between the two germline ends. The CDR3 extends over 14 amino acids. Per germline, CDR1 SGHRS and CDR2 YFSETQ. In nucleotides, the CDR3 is TGCGCCAGCAGCTTGGCCCCCCAGTCCTACGAGCAGTACTTC. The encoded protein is CASSLAPQSYEQYF.

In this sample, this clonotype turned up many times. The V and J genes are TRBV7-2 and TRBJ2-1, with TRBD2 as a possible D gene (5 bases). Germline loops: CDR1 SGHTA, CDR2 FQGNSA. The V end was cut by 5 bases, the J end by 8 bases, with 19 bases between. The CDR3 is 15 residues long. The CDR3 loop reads CASSPGIFSRDEQFF. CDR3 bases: TGTGCCAGCAGCCCCGGGATTTTTTCGAGGGATGAGCAGTTCTTC.

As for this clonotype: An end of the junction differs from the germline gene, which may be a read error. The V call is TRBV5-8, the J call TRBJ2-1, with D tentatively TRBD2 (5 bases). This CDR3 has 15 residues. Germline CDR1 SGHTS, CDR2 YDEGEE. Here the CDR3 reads CASSPDYGSYNELFF. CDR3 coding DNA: TGTGCCAGCAGTCCTGACTACGGCTCCTACAATGAGCTGTTCTTC.

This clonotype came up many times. CDR3: CSVQRTGANTEAFF. The DNA for the CDR3 is TGCAGCGTTCAACGGACAGGGGCTAACACTGAAGCTTTCTTT. The chain has TRBV29-1 and TRBJ1-1, with 9 bases matching TRBD1. V lost 5 bases to trimming and J lost 2 bases; unmatched junction nucleotides: 6. CDR1 and CDR2 from the germline V gene are SQVTM and ANQGSEA. This CDR3 comprises 14 residues.

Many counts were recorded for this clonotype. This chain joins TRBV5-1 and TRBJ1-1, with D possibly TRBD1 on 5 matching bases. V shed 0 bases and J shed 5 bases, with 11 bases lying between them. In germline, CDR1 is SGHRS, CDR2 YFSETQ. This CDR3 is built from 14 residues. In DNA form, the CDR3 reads TGCGCCAGCAGCTTGGATAGTTCAGGGACTGAAGCTTTCTTT. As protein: CASSLDSSGTEAFF. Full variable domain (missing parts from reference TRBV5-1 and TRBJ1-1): KAGVTQTPRYLIKTRGQQVTLSCSPISGHRSVSWYQQTPGQGLQFLFEYFSETQRNKGNFPGRFSGRQFSNSRSEMNVSTLELGDSALYLCASSLDSSGTEAFFGQGTRLTVV.

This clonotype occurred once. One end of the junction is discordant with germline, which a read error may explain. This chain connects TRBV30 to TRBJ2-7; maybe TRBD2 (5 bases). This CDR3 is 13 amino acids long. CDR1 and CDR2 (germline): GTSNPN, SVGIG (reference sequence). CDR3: CAGSVNRAYEQYF. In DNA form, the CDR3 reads TGTGCCGGGAGTGTCAACCGAGCCTACGAGCAGTACTTC.

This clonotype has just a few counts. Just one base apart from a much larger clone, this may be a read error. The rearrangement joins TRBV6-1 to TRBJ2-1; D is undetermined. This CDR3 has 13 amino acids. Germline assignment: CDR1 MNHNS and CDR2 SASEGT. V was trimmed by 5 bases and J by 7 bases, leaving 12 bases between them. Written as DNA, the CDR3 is TGTGCCAGCAGTCCGATGGAGTGGAATGAGCAGTTCTTC. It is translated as CASSPMEWNEQFF.

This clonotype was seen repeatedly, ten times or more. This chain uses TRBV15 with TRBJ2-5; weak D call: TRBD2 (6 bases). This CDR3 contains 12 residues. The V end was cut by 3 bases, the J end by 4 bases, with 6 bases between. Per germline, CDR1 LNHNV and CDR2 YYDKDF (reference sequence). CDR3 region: CATSRGGETQYF. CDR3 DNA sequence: TGTGCCACCAGCAGGGGAGGAGAGACCCAGTACTTC.

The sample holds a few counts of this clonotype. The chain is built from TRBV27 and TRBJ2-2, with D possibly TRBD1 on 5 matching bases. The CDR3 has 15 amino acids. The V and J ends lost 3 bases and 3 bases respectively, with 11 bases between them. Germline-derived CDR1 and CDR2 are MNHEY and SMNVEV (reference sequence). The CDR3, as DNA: TGTGCCAGCAGTTTGCAGGGCATTCACACCGGGGAGCTGTTTTTT. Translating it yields CASSLQGIHTGELFF.

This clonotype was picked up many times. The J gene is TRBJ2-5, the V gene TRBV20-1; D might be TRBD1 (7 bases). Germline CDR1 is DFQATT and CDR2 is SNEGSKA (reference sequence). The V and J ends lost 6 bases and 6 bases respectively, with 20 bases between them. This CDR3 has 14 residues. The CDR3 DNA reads TGCAGTGCGCGATCGACAGGGAGCGGGCAGACCCAGTACTTC. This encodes CSARSTGSGQTQYF.

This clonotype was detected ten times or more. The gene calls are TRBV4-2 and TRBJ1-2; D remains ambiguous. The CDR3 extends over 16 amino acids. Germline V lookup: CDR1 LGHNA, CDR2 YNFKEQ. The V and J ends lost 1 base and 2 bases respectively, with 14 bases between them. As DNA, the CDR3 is TGTGCCAGCAGCCAAGGTGTATCAGACGGGAACTATGGCTACACCTTC. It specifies CASSQGVSDGNYGYTF.

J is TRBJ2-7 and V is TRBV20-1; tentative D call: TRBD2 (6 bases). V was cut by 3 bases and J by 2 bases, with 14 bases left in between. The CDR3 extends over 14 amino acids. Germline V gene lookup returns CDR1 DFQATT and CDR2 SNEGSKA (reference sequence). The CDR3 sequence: CSARAVRETYEQYF. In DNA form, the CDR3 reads TGCAGTGCTAGGGCCGTACGGGAGACCTACGAGCAGTACTTC.

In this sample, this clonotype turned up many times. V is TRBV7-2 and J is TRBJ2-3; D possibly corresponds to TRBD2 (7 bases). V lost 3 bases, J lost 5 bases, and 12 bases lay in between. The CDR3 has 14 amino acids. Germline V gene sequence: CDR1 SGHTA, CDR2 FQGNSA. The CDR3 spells CASSLRGGGDTQYF. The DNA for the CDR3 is TGTGCCAGCAGCTTGAGGGGGGGCGGAGATACGCAGTATTTT.

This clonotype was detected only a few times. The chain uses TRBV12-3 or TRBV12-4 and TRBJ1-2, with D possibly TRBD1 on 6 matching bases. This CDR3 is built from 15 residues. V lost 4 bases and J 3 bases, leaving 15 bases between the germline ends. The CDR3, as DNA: TGTGCCAGCAGTTCCACAGGGAGGGGCCACTATGGCTACACCTTC. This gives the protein CASSSTGRGHYGYTF.